This T cell receptor (beta chain) appears in the sequencing data of a study of regulatory T cells in long-lasting Graves disease (dated by TCRdb to about 2021). Context from the whole study: Persistent Graves' disease was defined as antithyroid drug treatment for over 5 years with persistently positive TSH receptor autoantibodies. Peripheral blood TCR sequencing and RNA sequencing compared persistent Graves' disease patients with newly diagnosed Graves' disease patients. The study was registered as a clinical trial and conducted in China. A total of 35 or so samples underwent TCR sequencing: 13 from persistent and roughly 20 from newly diagnosed Graves' disease patients. Antithyroid drugs had been taken for 10 to 13 years on average by persistent Graves' disease patients in the clinical cohort. Broader findings and caveats from the paper: TRBV28, TRBJ1-2 and TRBJ2-5 were preferentially used in persistent disease, while TRBV20-1 and TRBJ2-1 were favored in newly diagnosed disease. Sequencing and analysis were limited to the TCR beta chain. Peripheral blood alone was examined, since thyroid tissue, which constituted the primary lesion, could not be accessed. Lower TCR Shannon entropy and fewer highly expanded clones were observed in persistent Graves' disease patients than in newly diagnosed patients, which suggested clonal expansion. The authors acknowledged the small sample size as a limitation that may reduce accuracy. Patients with persistent disease shared more public clonotypes (approximately 2,500) than newly diagnosed patients did (approximately 1,000).

The time point label on this specimen signifies: persistent/refractory GD, antithyroid drugs over 5 years with positive TRAb. For both TCR sequencing and RNA sequencing, RNA was extracted from PBMCs using TRIzol. The diagnosis of Graves' disease was made according to American Thyroid Association guidelines. Patients for the study were recruited at an endocrinology department in Xi'an, China. Each patient gave about 10 milliliters of peripheral blood, collected in an EDTA anticoagulant tube. Ficoll Paque Plus density gradient separation was used to isolate PBMCs, and no further T cell sorting was done. An Agilent 2100 Bioanalyzer and agarose gel were used to check RNA quality, and a NanoDrop 2000 was used to measure RNA concentration. The CDR3 numbers 17 residues from cysteine through phenylalanine. Solely the CDR3 DNA is kept, with 51 bases framed from the first base. V drops 3 bases and J drops 5 bases, leaving 22 bases in between. Reading the germline V gene (reference sequence) gives CDR1 DFQATT and CDR2 SNEGSKA.

This clonotype was seen a few times. Its specific antigen is unknown. The sample holds no much larger clone one base away, and base qualities are not on file. Library construction relied on multiplex PCR. Sequencing relied on an Illumina HiSeq 4000. To build TCR beta libraries, CDR3 regions were amplified by Arm-PCR using iRepertoire HTBI primers. PCR products were gel purified before sequencing. The authors' pipeline ran thus. Across samples, fewer than 70 TRBV and roughly 15 TRBJ segments were identified and used for gene usage analysis of CDR3 amino acid clonotypes. Filtered high-quality paired reads were merged into contigs using COPE and FqMerger. Contigs were aligned with BLAST to IMGT TRBV, TRBD and TRBJ reference genes, and CDR3 was defined per IMGT. Any clonotype with a frequency above 0.1% was classified as a highly expanded clone. Repertoire diversity was measured by Shannon entropy, and V-J evenness by the Gini coefficient. Clonotypes shared by more than one individual were considered public. TCRdb applied fastp at Q25 and MiXCR to the public reads, then kept only in-frame beta chains. Each CDR3 protein appears once, grouped with its most common genes and DNA. The V and J calls were not made by the authors but by TCRdb's processing. The sample has around 430,000 distinct CDR3 sequences on record, approximately 23% of them singletons. 13% of the sample rests with the top ten.

The chain couples TRBV20-1 to TRBJ2-2; TRBD2 is possibly the D segment (6 matching bases). The sequence came from a female donor with Graves disease. The sample was peripheral blood mononuclear cells (PBMCs), taken when the disease was refractory, from a patient treated with antithyroid drugs. The CDR3 corresponds to CSARDLSRRRETGELFF. In nucleotides, the sequence is TGCAGTGCTAGGGACCTATCGAGGCGGAGGGAAACCGGGGAGCTGTTTTTT.